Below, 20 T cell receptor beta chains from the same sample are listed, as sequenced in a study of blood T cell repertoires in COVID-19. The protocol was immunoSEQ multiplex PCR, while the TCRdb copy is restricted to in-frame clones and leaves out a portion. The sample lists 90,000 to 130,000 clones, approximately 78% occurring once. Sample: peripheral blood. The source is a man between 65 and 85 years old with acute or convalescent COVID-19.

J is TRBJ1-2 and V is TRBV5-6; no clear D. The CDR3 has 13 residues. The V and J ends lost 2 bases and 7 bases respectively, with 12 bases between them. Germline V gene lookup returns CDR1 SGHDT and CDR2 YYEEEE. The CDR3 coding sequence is TGTGCCAGCAGCTTAAGAGGCAGCATTGGCTACACCTTC. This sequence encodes CASSLRGSIGYTF.

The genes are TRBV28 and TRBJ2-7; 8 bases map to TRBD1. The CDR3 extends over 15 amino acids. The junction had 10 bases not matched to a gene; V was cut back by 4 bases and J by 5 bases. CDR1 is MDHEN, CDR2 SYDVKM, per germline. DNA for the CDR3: TGTGCCAGCAGTTCAGCCCACAGGGGGAGAAACGAGCAGTACTTC. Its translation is CASSSAHRGRNEQYF.

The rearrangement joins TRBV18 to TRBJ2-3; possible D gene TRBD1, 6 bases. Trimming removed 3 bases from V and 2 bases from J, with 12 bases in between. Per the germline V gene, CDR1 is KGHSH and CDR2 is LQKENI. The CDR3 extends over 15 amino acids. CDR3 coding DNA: TGTGCCAGCTCACCCTCGGGACACCCCACAGATACGCAGTATTTT. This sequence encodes CASSPSGHPTDTQYF.

CDR3 coding DNA: TGCGCCAGCAGCTCGGACGGACAGGACGGCTACACCTTC. This gives the protein CASSSDGQDGYTF. The V call is TRBV5-1, the J call TRBJ1-2; 7 bases line up with TRBD1. The CDR3 has 13 residues. The V gene's germline CDR1 is SGHRS and CDR2 YFSETQ. Trimming took 3 bases from V and 8 from J; bases not matched to a gene: 7. Variable domain in full (rest from reference TRBV5-1 and TRBJ1-2): KAGVTQTPRYLIKTRGQQVTLSCSPISGHRSVSWYQQTPGQGLQFLFEYFSETQRNKGNFPGRFSGRQFSNSRSEMNVSTLELGDSALYLCASSSDGQDGYTFGSGTRLTVV.

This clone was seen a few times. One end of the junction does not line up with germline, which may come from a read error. CDR3 sequence: CASTLPGSNEQYF. The CDR3 coding sequence is TGTGCCAGCACCTTACCGGGGAGTAACGAGCAGTACTTC. V gene TRBV11-2 combines with J gene TRBJ2-7, with D maybe TRBD2 (5 bases). The CDR3 extends over 13 amino acids. The germline V gene has CDR1 SGHAT and CDR2 FQNNGV.

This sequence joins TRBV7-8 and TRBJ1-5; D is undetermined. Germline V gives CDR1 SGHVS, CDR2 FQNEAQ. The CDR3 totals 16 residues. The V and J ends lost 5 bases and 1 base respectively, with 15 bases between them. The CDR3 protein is CASSTTSARSNQPQHF. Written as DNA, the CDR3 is TGTGCCAGCAGCACCACCTCGGCGAGGAGCAATCAGCCCCAGCATTTT.

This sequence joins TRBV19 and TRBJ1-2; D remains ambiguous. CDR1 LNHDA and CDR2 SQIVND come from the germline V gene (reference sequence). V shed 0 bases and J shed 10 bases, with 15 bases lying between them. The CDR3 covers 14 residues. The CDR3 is CASSIDPGRGYYTF. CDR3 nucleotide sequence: TGTGCCAGTAGTATAGATCCGGGTCGAGGGTACTACACCTTC.

This CDR3 is CASSAGLNTEAFF. CDR3 DNA: TGTGCCAGCAGCGCGGGTTTAAACACTGAAGCTTTCTTT. This chain uses TRBV9 with TRBJ1-1; D is uncertain. The ends were cut back, 3 bases at V and 2 bases at J, with 8 bases in the middle. The CDR3 has 13 residues. The germline CDR1 and CDR2 sequences are SGDLS and YYNGEE.

DNA for the CDR3: TGCGCCAGCAGCCACCTTAGGGGAGGGCAGTTCTTC. Translation: CASSHLRGGQFF. This chain uses TRBV5-1 with TRBJ2-1, with D possibly TRBD2 on 6 matching bases. CDR3 length equals 12 residues. From germline, CDR1 is SGHRS and CDR2 YFSETQ. The ends were cut back, 4 bases at V and 12 bases at J, with 14 bases in the middle. Looking up the rest from reference TRBV5-1 and TRBJ2-1 gives the full variable domain: KAGVTQTPRYLIKTRGQQVTLSCSPISGHRSVSWYQQTPGQGLQFLFEYFSETQRNKGNFPGRFSGRQFSNSRSEMNVSTLELGDSALYLCASSHLRGGQFFGPGTRLTVL.

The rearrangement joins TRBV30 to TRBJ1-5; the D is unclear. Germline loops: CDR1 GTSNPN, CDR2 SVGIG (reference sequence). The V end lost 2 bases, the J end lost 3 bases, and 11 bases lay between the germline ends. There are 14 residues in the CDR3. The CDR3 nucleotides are TGTGCCTGGAGTAGAGGGCTGGCCAATCAGCCCCAGCATTTT. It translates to CAWSRGLANQPQHF.

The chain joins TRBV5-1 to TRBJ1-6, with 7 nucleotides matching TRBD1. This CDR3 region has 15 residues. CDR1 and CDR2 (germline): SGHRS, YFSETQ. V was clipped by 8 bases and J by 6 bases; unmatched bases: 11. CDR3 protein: CASSLPAGGNSPLHF. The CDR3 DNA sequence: TGCGCCAGTTCCCTTCCCGCAGGGGGTAATTCACCCCTCCACTTT.

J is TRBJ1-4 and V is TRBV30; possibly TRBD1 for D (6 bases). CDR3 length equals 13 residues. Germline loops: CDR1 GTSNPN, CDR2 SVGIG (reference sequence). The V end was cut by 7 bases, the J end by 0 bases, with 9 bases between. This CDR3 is CASSGATNEKLFF. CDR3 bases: TGTGCCTCTTCAGGGGCAACTAATGAAAAACTGTTTTTT.

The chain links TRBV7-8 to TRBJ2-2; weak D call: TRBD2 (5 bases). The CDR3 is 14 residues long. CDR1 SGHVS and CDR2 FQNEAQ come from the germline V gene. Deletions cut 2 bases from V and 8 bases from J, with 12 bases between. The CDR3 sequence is CASSLRGPSGELFF. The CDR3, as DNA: TGTGCCAGCAGCTTAAGAGGGCCATCTGGGGAGCTGTTTTTT.

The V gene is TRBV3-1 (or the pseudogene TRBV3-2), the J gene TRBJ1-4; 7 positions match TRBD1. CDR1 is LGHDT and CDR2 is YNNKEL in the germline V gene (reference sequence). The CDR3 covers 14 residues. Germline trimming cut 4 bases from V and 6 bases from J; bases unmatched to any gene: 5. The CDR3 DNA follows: TGTGCCAGCAGCCTCACCGGGACAGATGAAAAACTGTTTTTT. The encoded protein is CASSLTGTDEKLFF.

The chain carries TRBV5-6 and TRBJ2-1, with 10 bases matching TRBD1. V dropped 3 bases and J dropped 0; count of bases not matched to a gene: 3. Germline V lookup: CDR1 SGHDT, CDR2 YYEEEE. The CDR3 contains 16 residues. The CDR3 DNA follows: TGTGCCAGCAGCTCCCGGGACAGGGGCTCCTACAATGAGCAGTTCTTC. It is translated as CASSSRDRGSYNEQFF.

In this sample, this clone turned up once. As DNA, the CDR3 is TGTGCCAGTAGTCCGCAGGGGGGGAACACTGAAGCTTTCTTT. It yields the protein CASSPQGGNTEAFF. V usage is TRBV19 and J usage is TRBJ1-1; 7 nucleotides align to TRBD1. The germline CDR1 and CDR2 sequences are LNHDA and SQIVND (reference sequence). V lost 5 bases to trimming and J lost 1 base; unmatched junction nucleotides: 4. The CDR3 contains 14 residues.

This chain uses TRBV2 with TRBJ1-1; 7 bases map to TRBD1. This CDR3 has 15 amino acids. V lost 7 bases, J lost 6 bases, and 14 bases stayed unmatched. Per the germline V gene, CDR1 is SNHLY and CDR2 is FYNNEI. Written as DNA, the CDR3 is TGTGCCAGCAACTCCTATGGCAGGGGGTCTCCTGAAGCTTTCTTT. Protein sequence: CASNSYGRGSPEAFF.

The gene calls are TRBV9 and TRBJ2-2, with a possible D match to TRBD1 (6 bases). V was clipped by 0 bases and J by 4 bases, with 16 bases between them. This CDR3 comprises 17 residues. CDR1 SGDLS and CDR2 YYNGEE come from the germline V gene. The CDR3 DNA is TGTGCCAGCAGCGTAGGCAGGGGAGTCCCTATCACCGGGGAGCTGTTTTTT. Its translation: CASSVGRGVPITGELFF.

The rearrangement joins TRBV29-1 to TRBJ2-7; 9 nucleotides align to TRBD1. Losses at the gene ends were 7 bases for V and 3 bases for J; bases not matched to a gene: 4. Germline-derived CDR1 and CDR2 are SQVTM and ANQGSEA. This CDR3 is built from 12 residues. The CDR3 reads CSAGQGSYEQYF. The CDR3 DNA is TGCAGCGCGGGACAGGGAAGCTACGAGCAGTACTTC.

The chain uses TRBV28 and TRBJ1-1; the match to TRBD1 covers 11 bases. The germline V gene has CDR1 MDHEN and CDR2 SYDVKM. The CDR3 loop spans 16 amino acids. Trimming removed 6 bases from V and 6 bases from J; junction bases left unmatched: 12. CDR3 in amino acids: CASSSPGTGGVAEAFF. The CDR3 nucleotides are TGTGCCAGCAGCAGTCCCGGGACAGGGGGAGTCGCTGAAGCTTTCTTT.